This T cell receptor beta chain was recorded in a study of cytomegalovirus exposure and HLA in healthy donors. Study results and limitations: From TCR beta sequences, most subjects' HLA-A and HLA-B alleles were reportedly predicted accurately. A few V segments could not be told apart, such as TRBV6-2 and TRBV6-3, and were left out.

In regard to this clone: Its antigen is undetermined.

Trimming cost V 2 bases and J 9 bases, with 14 bases left between them. The CDR3 spans 14 residues. Germline V gene sequence: CDR1 MNHEY, CDR2 SVGAGI. The primer mix had 60 Vbeta and 13 Jbeta primers. Sequencing used immunoSEQ multiplex PCR; TCRdb keeps in-frame clones, though not all of them. Among about 130,000 clones, over 60% were seen once, and the ten largest hold over 3%. The rearrangement joins TRBV6-5 to TRBJ2-1; D is possibly TRBD1 (6 bases). The clonotype was recovered from a man in his forties in good health and CMV-seronegative. The sample taken for sequencing was PBMCs. The chain's CDR3 is CASSYLTPDSEQFF. CDR3 DNA sequence: TGTGCCAGCAGTTACCTCACTCCGGACAGTGAGCAGTTCTTC.